Each of the 23 T cell receptor beta chains below was sequenced from the same sample in a study of technical replicates of blood from a handful of donors. The protocol was immunoSEQ multiplex PCR, while the TCRdb copy is restricted to in-frame clones and leaves out a portion. The table lists 91,000 or so clones, approximately 94% of them singletons. Sequenced material: T cells isolated from PBMCs. These receptors came from a human donor in good health.

A single count supports this clone. The chain joins TRBV6-4 to TRBJ2-6; tentatively, D is TRBD1 (5 bases). The ends were cut back, 4 bases at V and 1 base at J, with 5 bases in the middle. From germline, CDR1 is MRHNA and CDR2 SNTAGT. This CDR3 has 14 amino acids. The CDR3 loop is CASSAGSGANVLTF. DNA of the CDR3: TGTGCCAGCAGTGCAGGGTCTGGGGCCAACGTCCTGACTTTC.

The chain employs TRBV7-9 and TRBJ2-7, with D unclear. The V gene's germline CDR1 is SEHNR and CDR2 FQNEAQ (reference sequence). This CDR3 has 12 amino acids. The V and J ends lost 5 bases and 2 bases respectively, with 7 bases between them. The CDR3 region is CASSNTPYEQYF. The CDR3 nucleotides read TGTGCCAGCAGCAACACACCCTACGAGCAGTACTTC.

This chain's CDR3 is CASSVLPGGLDTQYF. The CDR3 nucleotides read TGTGCCAGCAGCGTCCTCCCCGGCGGACTTGATACGCAGTATTTT. This chain links TRBV9 with TRBJ2-3, with a tentative D call TRBD2 (5 bases). V lost 2 bases and J lost 6, with 16 bases in between. The germline gives CDR1 SGDLS, CDR2 YYNGEE. The CDR3 sequence is 15 residues long.

The chain employs TRBV5-1 and TRBJ2-7; 9 bases are a match to TRBD2. V was pared by 4 bases and J by 3 bases, with 11 bases of the junction left unmatched. This CDR3 comprises 16 residues. The germline V gene encodes CDR1 SGHRS and CDR2 YFSETQ. In DNA, the CDR3 is TGCGCCAGCAGCCCACCTATGCGGGAGGGCCTCTACGAGCAGTACTTC. This sequence encodes CASSPPMREGLYEQYF. The whole variable domain, filled in from reference TRBV5-1 and TRBJ2-7, reads KAGVTQTPRYLIKTRGQQVTLSCSPISGHRSVSWYQQTPGQGLQFLFEYFSETQRNKGNFPGRFSGRQFSNSRSEMNVSTLELGDSALYLCASSPPMREGLYEQYFGPGTRLTVT.

This clone has only one observation. This chain connects TRBV4-3 to TRBJ1-1, with TRBD1 matching over 8 bases. The germline V gene encodes CDR1 LGHNA and CDR2 YSLEER. The length of the CDR3 is 13 residues. The trim removed 4 bases at V and 5 bases at J, leaving 3 bases unmatched. This CDR3 is CASSPRGRTEAFF. The CDR3 region has the DNA TGCGCCAGCAGCCCCAGGGGGCGGACTGAAGCTTTCTTT.

This sequence joins TRBV7-9 and TRBJ2-7, with TRBD2 matching 7 bases. The germline V gene encodes CDR1 SEHNR and CDR2 FQNEAQ (reference sequence). This CDR3 contains 16 residues. The J segment lost 4 bases and the V segment lost 4 bases, leaving 13 bases of the junction unmatched. The CDR3 is CASSSPLRRAGYEQYF. CDR3 nucleotide sequence: TGTGCCAGCAGCTCACCGCTCCGGCGAGCGGGATACGAGCAGTACTTC.

V usage is TRBV4-3 and J usage is TRBJ2-3, with TRBD2 identical over 10 bases. The germline V gene encodes CDR1 LGHNA and CDR2 YSLEER. The CDR3 is made up of 18 amino acids. J gave up 2 bases and V 0 bases, and 8 bases lay outside the gene matches. The CDR3 loop reads CASSQDSILAGLTDTQYF. The CDR3 nucleotides are TGCGCCAGCAGCCAAGATAGTATACTAGCGGGACTCACAGATACGCAGTATTTT.

The chain recombines TRBV18 with TRBJ2-5, with D perhaps TRBD1 (5 bases). Germline values: CDR1 KGHSH, CDR2 LQKENI. V lost 1 base to trimming and J lost 5 bases, with 17 bases between them. The CDR3 runs 16 residues. The CDR3 sequence is CASSPLKGVKEETQYF. CDR3 sequence (DNA): TGTGCCAGCTCACCACTGAAAGGGGTTAAGGAGGAGACCCAGTACTTC.

This rearrangement joins TRBV5-6 to TRBJ2-4; D perhaps matches TRBD2 (6 bases). CDR1 and CDR2 (germline): SGHDT, YYEEEE. Trimming pared 2 bases from V and 7 bases from J, leaving 13 bases between. The CDR3 covers 14 residues. CDR3 sequence reads: CASSFTSTVNIQYF. The CDR3 coding sequence is TGTGCCAGCAGCTTCACTAGCACTGTTAACATTCAGTACTTC.

The chain combines TRBV7-9 with TRBJ1-4, with 11 bases aligning to TRBD1. This CDR3 is 18 amino acids long. Per the germline V gene, CDR1 is SEHNR and CDR2 is FQNEAQ (reference sequence). Germline trimming cut 5 bases from V and 2 bases from J; bases unmatched to any gene: 10. CDR3 nucleotides: TGTGCCAGCAGCGGACAGGGGGCCCGCATTTTTACTAATGAAAAACTGTTTTTT. It is translated as CASSGQGARIFTNEKLFF.

V and J are TRBV6-5 and TRBJ1-4; TRBD1 matches at 9 bases. V was clipped by 4 bases and J by 2 bases; unmatched bases: 2. CDR1 and CDR2 from the germline V gene are MNHEY and SVGAGI. CDR3 length: 15 residues. In nucleotides, the CDR3 is TGTGCCAGCAGTTCACAGGGGGCCACTAATGAAAAACTGTTTTTT. The encoded protein is CASSSQGATNEKLFF.

The CDR3 sequence is CASSYNRQNTGELFF. Written as DNA, the CDR3 is TGTGCCAGCAGTTACAACAGACAGAACACCGGGGAGCTGTTTTTT. The chain couples TRBV6-5 to TRBJ2-2; D is unclear. CDR3 size: 15 residues. CDR1 and CDR2 (germline): MNHEY, SVGAGI. The V and J ends lost 2 bases and 1 base respectively, with 8 bases between them.

J is TRBJ1-4 and V is TRBV7-9; the D gene is possibly TRBD1 (5 bases). The CDR3 has 15 residues. Trimming pared 4 bases from V and 6 bases from J, leaving 15 bases between. Germline lookup yields CDR1 SEHNR and CDR2 FQNEAQ (reference sequence). The CDR3 DNA follows: TGTGCCAGCAGCTCCAAGACGGACAACCATGAAAAACTGTTTTTT. Amino acids: CASSSKTDNHEKLFF.

This sequence joins TRBV28 and TRBJ1-1; 9 positions match TRBD1. This CDR3 spans 13 amino acids. J lost 11 bases, V lost 6 bases, and 10 bases had no gene match. In germline, CDR1 is MDHEN, CDR2 SYDVKM. CDR3 sequence reads: CASRRQGELKAFF. Here the CDR3 DNA reads TGTGCCAGCAGACGACAGGGGGAGTTAAAGGCTTTCTTT.

This clone was detected only once. The J gene is TRBJ2-2, the V gene TRBV6-5, with D perhaps TRBD2 (5 bases). The ends were cut back, 4 bases at V and 5 bases at J, with 5 bases in the middle. The CDR3 extends over 12 amino acids. Germline V gene lookup returns CDR1 MNHEY and CDR2 SVGAGI. The CDR3 loop is CASSWETGELFF. As DNA, the CDR3 is TGTGCCAGCAGTTGGGAGACCGGGGAGCTGTTTTTT.

This chain connects TRBV7-8 to TRBJ1-1, with a possible D match to TRBD1 (5 bases). Germline V CDR1 and CDR2: SGHVS, FQNEAQ. Trimming took off 5 bases at V and 4 bases at J, with 14 bases between the two ends. The CDR3 loop spans 14 amino acids. The CDR3 nucleotides read TGTGCCAGCAGCCCATCTTGGGGGGGCACTGAAGCTTTCTTT. Its protein product is CASSPSWGGTEAFF. The variable domain in full, completed from reference TRBV7-8 and TRBJ1-1, reads GAGVSQSPRYKVAKRGQDVALRCDPISGHVSLFWYQQALGQGPEFLTYFQNEAQLDKSGLPSDRFFAERPEGSVSTLKIQRTQQEDSAVYLCASSPSWGGTEAFFGQGTRLTVV.

V usage is TRBV5-6 and J usage is TRBJ2-1; perhaps TRBD1 as D (6 bases). Germline V CDR1 and CDR2: SGHDT, YYEEEE. V was shortened by 2 bases and J by 3 bases, with 12 bases between the two germline ends. The CDR3 runs to 15 residues. The CDR3 DNA is TGTGCCAGCAGCTTTACAGGGCCTAACTACAATGAGCAGTTCTTC. Protein sequence: CASSFTGPNYNEQFF. Together with reference TRBV5-6 and TRBJ2-1, the CDR3 gives the full variable domain: DAGVTQSPTHLIKTRGQQVTLRCSPKSGHDTVSWYQQALGQGPQFIFQYYEEEERQRGNFPDRFSGHQFPNYSSELNVNALLLGDSALYLCASSFTGPNYNEQFFGPGTRLTVL.

V is TRBV2 and J is TRBJ2-1, with 7 nucleotides matching TRBD1. V shed 11 bases and J 1 base; nucleotides not matched to a gene: 14. The V gene's germline CDR1 is SNHLY and CDR2 FYNNEI. The CDR3 has 16 amino acids. DNA of the CDR3: TGTGCCGACACCGTCGCCGGGACAGATTCCTACAATGAGCAGTTCTTC. It is translated as CADTVAGTDSYNEQFF.

The rearrangement uses TRBV2 and TRBJ2-5; TRBD2 matches 7 bases. Trimming cost V 5 bases and J 8 bases; bases outside gene matches: 8. CDR3 length: 13 residues. Germline CDR1 reads SNHLY; CDR2 reads FYNNEI. The CDR3 DNA is TGTGCCAGCAGTTCACTAGCGCTTGGAACCCAGTACTTC. Its protein product is CASSSLALGTQYF.

The V gene is TRBV18, the J gene TRBJ2-4; a weak D match, TRBD2 (6 bases). Looked up from germline, CDR1 is KGHSH and CDR2 is LQKENI. V lost 3 bases, J lost 8 bases, and 8 bases lay in between. The CDR3 consists of 12 residues. The CDR3 DNA reads TGTGCCAGCTCACCGGGGGGAGACATTCAGTACTTC. Encoded protein: CASSPGGDIQYF.

The V and J genes are TRBV7-3 and TRBJ2-4; D ambiguous. Germline V gives CDR1 SGHTA, CDR2 FQGTGA. This CDR3 has 15 amino acids. V was shortened by 3 bases and J by 0 bases, with 9 bases between the two germline ends. This chain's CDR3 is CASSLTPLAKNIQYF. In DNA, the CDR3 is TGTGCCAGCAGCTTGACACCTTTAGCCAAAAACATTCAGTACTTC.

The gene calls are TRBV5-1 and TRBJ2-1, with a weak D call TRBD2 (6 bases). Per the germline V gene, CDR1 is SGHRS and CDR2 is YFSETQ. The CDR3 length is 16 residues. Trimming left V 0 bases short and J 9 bases short, with 19 bases between. The CDR3 DNA follows: TGCGCCAGCAGCTTGGTCGTAGGACGGGAGTTTGGTGAGCAGTTCTTC. It codes for CASSLVVGREFGEQFF.

CDR3: CASSNAQGNQPQHF. Here the CDR3 DNA reads TGTGCCAGTAGTAACGCCCAGGGCAATCAGCCCCAGCATTTT. The rearrangement links TRBV19 to TRBJ1-5; unclear D gene. V dropped 4 bases and J dropped 2 bases, with 9 bases sitting between them. Germline CDR1 LNHDA, CDR2 SQIVND (reference sequence). The CDR3 loop spans 14 amino acids. Full variable domain (remainder filled in from reference TRBV19 and TRBJ1-5): DGGITQSPKYLFRKEGQNVTLSCEQNLNHDAMYWYRQDPGQGLRLIYYSQIVNDFQKGDIAEGYSVSREKKESFPLTVTSAQKNPTAFYLCASSNAQGNQPQHFGDGTRLSIL.